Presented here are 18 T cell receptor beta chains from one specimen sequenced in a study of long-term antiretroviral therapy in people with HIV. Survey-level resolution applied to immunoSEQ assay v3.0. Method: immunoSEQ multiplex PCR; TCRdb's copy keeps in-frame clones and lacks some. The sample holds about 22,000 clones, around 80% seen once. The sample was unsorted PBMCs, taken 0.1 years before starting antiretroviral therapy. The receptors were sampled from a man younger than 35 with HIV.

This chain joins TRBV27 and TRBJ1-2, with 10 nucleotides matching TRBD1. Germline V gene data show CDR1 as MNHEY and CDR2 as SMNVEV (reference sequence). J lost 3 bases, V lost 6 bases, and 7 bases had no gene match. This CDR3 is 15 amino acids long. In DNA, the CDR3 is TGTGCCAGCAGCCCCCGGACAGGGGGAGACTATGGCTACACCTTC. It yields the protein CASSPRTGGDYGYTF.

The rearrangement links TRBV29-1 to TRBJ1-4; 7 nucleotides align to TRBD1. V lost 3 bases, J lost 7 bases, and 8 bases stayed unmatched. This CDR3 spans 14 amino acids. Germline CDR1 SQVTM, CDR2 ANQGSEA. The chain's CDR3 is CSVEEGQFGEKLFF. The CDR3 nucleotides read TGCAGCGTTGAGGAGGGACAGTTTGGTGAAAAACTGTTTTTT.

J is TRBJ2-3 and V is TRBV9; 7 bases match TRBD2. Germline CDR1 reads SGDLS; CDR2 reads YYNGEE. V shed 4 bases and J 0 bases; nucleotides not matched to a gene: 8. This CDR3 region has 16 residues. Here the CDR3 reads CASSPRLATSTDTQYF. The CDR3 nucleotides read TGTGCCAGCAGCCCAAGACTAGCAACTAGCACAGATACGCAGTATTTT.

The CDR3 bases are TGTGCCAGCAGCCCTAACCCAGGGGGTGACGATGGCTACACCTTC. Protein: CASSPNPGGDDGYTF. The J gene is TRBJ1-2, the V gene TRBV6-5, with 7 bases aligning to TRBD1. The CDR3 contains 15 residues. V was pared by 6 bases and J by 6 bases, with 13 bases of the junction left unmatched. Germline-derived CDR1 and CDR2 are MNHEY and SVGAGI.

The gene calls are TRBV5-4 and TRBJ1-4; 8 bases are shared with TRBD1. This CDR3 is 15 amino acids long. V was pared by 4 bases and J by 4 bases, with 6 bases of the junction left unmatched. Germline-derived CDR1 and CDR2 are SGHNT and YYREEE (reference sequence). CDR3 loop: CASSTGQGYNEKLFF. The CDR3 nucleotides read TGTGCCAGCAGCACAGGACAGGGCTATAATGAAAAACTGTTTTTT.

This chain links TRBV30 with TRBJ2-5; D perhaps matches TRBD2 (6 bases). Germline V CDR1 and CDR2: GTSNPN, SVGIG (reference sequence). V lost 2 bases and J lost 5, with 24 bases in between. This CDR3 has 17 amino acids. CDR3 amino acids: CAWSPRYFVLASETQYF. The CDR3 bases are TGTGCCTGGAGTCCTCGGTATTTTGTACTAGCTAGTGAGACCCAGTACTTC.

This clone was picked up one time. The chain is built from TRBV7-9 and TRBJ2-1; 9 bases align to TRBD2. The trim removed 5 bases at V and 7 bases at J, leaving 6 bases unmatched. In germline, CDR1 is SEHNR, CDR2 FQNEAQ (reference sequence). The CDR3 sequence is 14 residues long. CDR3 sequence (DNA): TGTGCCAGCAGCATGGGACTAGCCGTAAATGAGCAGTTCTTC. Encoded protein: CASSMGLAVNEQFF.

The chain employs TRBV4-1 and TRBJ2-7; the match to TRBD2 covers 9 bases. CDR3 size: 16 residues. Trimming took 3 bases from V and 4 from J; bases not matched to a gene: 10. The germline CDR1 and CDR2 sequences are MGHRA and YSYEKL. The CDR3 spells CASSQEGGLALYEQYF. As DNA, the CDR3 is TGCGCCAGCAGCCAGGAAGGGGGACTAGCTTTATACGAGCAGTACTTC.

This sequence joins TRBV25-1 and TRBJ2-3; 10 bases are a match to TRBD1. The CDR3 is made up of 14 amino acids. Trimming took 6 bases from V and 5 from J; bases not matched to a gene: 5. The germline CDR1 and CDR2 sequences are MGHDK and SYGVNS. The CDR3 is CASSGQGGRDTQYF. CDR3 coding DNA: TGTGCCAGCAGCGGACAGGGGGGGAGAGATACGCAGTATTTT.

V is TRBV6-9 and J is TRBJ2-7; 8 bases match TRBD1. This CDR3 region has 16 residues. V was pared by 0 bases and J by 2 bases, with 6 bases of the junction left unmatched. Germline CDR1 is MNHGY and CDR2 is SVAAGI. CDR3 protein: CASSYSSGQEPYEQYF. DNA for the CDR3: TGTGCCAGCAGTTATTCTTCGGGACAGGAGCCCTACGAGCAGTACTTC.

CDR3 nucleotides: TGTGCCAGCAGCCACGCAGGGGACTGGGAGACCCAGTACTTC. Protein product: CASSHAGDWETQYF. The chain has TRBV5-8 and TRBJ2-5, with D perhaps given as TRBD1 or TRBD2 (6 bases each). The CDR3 loop spans 14 amino acids. The V end lost 4 bases, the J end lost 5 bases, and 15 bases lay between the germline ends. CDR1 is SGHTS, CDR2 YDEGEE, per germline.

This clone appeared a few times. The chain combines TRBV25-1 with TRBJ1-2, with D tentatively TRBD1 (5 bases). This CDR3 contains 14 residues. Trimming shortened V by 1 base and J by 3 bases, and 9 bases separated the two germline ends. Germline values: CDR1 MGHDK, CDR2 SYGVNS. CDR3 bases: TGTGCCAGCAGTGAATTTGGGACTCACTATGGCTACACCTTC. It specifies CASSEFGTHYGYTF.

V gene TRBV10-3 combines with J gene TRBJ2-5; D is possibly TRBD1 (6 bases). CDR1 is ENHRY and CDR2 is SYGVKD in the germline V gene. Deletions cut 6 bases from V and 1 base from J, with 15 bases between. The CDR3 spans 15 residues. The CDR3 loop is CAISPGDGGQETQYF. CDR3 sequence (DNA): TGTGCCATCAGCCCAGGGGATGGGGGCCAAGAGACCCAGTACTTC.

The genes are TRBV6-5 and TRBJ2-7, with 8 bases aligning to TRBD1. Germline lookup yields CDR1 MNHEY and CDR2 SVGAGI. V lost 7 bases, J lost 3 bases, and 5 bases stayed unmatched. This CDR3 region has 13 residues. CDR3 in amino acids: CASIQGQGYEQYF. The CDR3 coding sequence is TGTGCCAGCATCCAAGGACAGGGCTACGAGCAGTACTTC.

CDR3 region: CASLSPRGGNTF. The CDR3 nucleotides read TGTGCCAGTCTCTCCCCGAGGGGGGGTAACACCTTC. The V and J genes are TRBV19 and TRBJ1-2, with D possibly matching TRBD1 (6 bases). CDR1 is LNHDA and CDR2 is SQIVND in the germline V gene (reference sequence). V was clipped by 8 bases and J by 12 bases, with 19 bases between them. The CDR3 runs to 12 residues.

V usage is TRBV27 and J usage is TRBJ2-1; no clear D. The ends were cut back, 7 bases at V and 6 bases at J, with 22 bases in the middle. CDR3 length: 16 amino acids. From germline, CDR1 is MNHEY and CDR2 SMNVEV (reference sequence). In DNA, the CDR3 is TGTGCCAGCAAACGGACGCCGGAGCGATGGGGCAATGAGCAGTTCTTC. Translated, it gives CASKRTPERWGNEQFF.

The CDR3 spells CASTEVGYVRNQPQHF. The CDR3 bases are TGTGCCAGCACAGAAGTCGGGTACGTCCGCAATCAGCCCCAGCATTTT. The chain is built from TRBV28 and TRBJ1-5, with unresolved D. Germline assignment: CDR1 MDHEN and CDR2 SYDVKM. Trimming cost V 7 bases and J 2 bases, with 18 bases left between them. The CDR3 totals 16 residues.

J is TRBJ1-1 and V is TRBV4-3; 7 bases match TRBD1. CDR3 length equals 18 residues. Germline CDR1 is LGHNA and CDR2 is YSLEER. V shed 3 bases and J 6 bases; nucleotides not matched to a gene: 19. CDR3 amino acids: CASSHSPGTAIGKAEAFF. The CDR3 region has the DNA TGCGCCAGCAGCCATTCCCCCGGGACAGCCATAGGGAAGGCTGAAGCTTTCTTT.